This entry describes one TCR beta chain. V lost 5 bases, J lost 3 bases, and 8 bases stayed unmatched. The CDR3 is 17 residues long. Germline loops: CDR1 MNHEY, CDR2 SMNVEV (reference sequence). This entry is derived from a study of radiotherapy plus CTLA-4 blockade in lung cancer. For the study at large: Disease control reached 30% to 35%, with objective responses in over 15%.

TCRdb's table, derived via immunoSEQ multiplex PCR, lists solely in-frame clones and lacks some. The repertoire holds 55,000 to 80,000 clones, with 80% to 90% as singletons. This TCR was recovered from a human donor with non-small cell lung cancer that progressed on radiotherapy plus ipilimumab. The sequencing here drew on peripheral blood, taken from a patient treated with radiotherapy plus ipilimumab. The rearrangement links TRBV27 to TRBJ2-2; 11 positions agree with TRBD2. Here the CDR3 reads CASSTTGTSGYTGELFF. Here the CDR3 DNA reads TGTGCCAGCAGTACTACCGGGACTAGCGGTTACACCGGGGAGCTGTTTTTT.